This TCR beta chain comes out of a study of T cells in Graves' hyperthyroidism and ophthalmopathy. Germline V lookup: CDR1 SGDLS, CDR2 YYNGEE. This CDR3 comprises 15 residues. V lost 0 bases and J 3 bases, leaving 7 bases between the germline ends. Researchers took RNA transcripts and amplified the TCR beta CDR3 regions from them. The HTBI primer set drove a first-round RT-PCR of the TCR CDR3. MiXCR, run by TCRdb on the multiplex PCR reads, gives a single entry per CDR3 protein. The sample lists over 450,000 distinct CDR3 sequences; over 13% were seen once. The table lists this clonotype with a few counts.

The chain has TRBV9 and TRBJ2-6, with no clear D. Sequenced material: blood. The receptor was isolated from a woman aged 18 to 35 with Graves' hyperthyroidism. This chain's CDR3 is CASSVAGVGANVLTF. In DNA, the CDR3 is TGTGCCAGCAGCGTAGCTGGGGTTGGGGCCAACGTCCTGACTTTC.